This record concerns one T cell receptor beta chain sequence. This entry belongs to a study of blood T cell repertoires in COVID-19. Looking at the study overall: The samples span acute and convalescent COVID-19 from the United States, Italy and Spain.

The protocol was immunoSEQ multiplex PCR, while the TCRdb copy is restricted to in-frame clones and leaves out a portion. The sample lists approximately 350,000 clones, about 88% occurring once. The trim removed 1 base at V and 4 bases at J, leaving 3 bases unmatched. The CDR3 runs 14 residues. From germline, CDR1 is SGHTA and CDR2 FQGNSA. The Seattle patients, enrolled during active infection, were followed longitudinally. The chain combines TRBV7-2 with TRBJ1-2, with 7 bases that match TRBD1. The receptor was isolated from a woman in her 70s with COVID-19, enrolled during active disease. Material for sequencing was peripheral blood. The DNA of the CDR3 is TGTGCCAGCAGCTTAGAACAGGGGTCCTATGGCTACACCTTC. Its translation: CASSLEQGSYGYTF. The complete variable domain, with remaining parts taken from reference TRBV7-2 and TRBJ1-2, reads GAGVSQSPSNKVTEKGKDVELRCDPISGHTALYWYRQSLGQGLEFLIYFQGNSAPDKSGLPSDRFSAERTGGSVSTLTIQRTQQEDSAVYLCASSLEQGSYGYTFGSGTRLTVV.